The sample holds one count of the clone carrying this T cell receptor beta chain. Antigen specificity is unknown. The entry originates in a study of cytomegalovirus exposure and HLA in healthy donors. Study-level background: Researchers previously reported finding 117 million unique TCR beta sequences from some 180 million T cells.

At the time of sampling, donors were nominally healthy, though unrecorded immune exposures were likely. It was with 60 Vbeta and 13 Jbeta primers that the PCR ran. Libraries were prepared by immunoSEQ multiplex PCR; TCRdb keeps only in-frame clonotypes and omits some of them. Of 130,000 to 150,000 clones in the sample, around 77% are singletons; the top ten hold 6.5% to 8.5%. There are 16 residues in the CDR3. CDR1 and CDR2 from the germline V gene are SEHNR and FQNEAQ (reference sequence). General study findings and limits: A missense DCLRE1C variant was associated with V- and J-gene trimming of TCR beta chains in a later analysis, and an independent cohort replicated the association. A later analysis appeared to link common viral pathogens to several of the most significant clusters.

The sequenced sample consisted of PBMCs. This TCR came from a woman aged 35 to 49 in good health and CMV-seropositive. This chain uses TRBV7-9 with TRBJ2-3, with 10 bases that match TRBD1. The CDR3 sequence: CSNSPGTGVSTDTQYF. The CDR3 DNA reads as TGTTCCAACAGCCCAGGGACAGGGGTGTCAACAGATACGCAGTATTTT. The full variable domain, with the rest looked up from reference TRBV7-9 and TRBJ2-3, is DTGVSQNPRHKITKRGQNVTFRCDPISEHNRLYWYRQTLGQGPEFLTYFQNEAQLEKSRLLSDRFSAERPKGSFSTLEIQRTEQGDSAMYLCSNSPGTGVSTDTQYFGPGTRLTVL.